Presented here are 8 T cell receptor beta chains from one specimen sequenced in a study of sequential checkpoint blockade in melanoma (dated by TCRdb to the late 2010s). The treatment or condition tag for this specimen amounts to: randomized to nivolumab then ipilimumab (arm A) or the reverse (arm B). Libraries were constructed by the immunoSEQ multiplex PCR assay. TCRdb carries this immuneACCESS record with in-frame sequences only. Its versions omit some clonotypes, under half of them owing to an unresolved V gene in the studies checked, with the rest unexplained. This sample comprises under 950 clones, about 24% of them detected only once. 16% of the sample rests with the top ten. Source: tumor tissue (inferred from file names), taken from a patient given nivolumab and ipilimumab in sequence. These receptors originate from a human donor with melanoma.

J is TRBJ1-5 and V is TRBV19; no clear D. The CDR3 extends over 13 amino acids. The V and J ends lost 3 bases and 4 bases respectively, with 7 bases between them. From germline, CDR1 is LNHDA and CDR2 SQIVND (reference sequence). Here the CDR3 reads CASSININQPQHF. In DNA form, the CDR3 reads TGTGCCAGTAGTATTAACATAAATCAGCCCCAGCATTTT.

V usage is TRBV19 and J usage is TRBJ2-5, with TRBD1 matching 7 bases. This CDR3 contains 14 residues. The germline V gene has CDR1 LNHDA and CDR2 SQIVND (reference sequence). Unmatched junction bases numbered 13, after V lost 10 bases and J lost 5 bases. The DNA for the CDR3 is TGTGCCACTAAGCAAACAGGGGCCCGGGAGACCCAGTACTTC. Its protein product is CATKQTGARETQYF.

The CDR3 loop reads CASSYSEASYEQYF. The CDR3 region has the DNA TGTGCCAGCAGTTACTCGGAGGCCTCCTACGAGCAGTACTTC. The rearrangement links TRBV6-8 to TRBJ2-7; D is perhaps TRBD2 (5 bases). The germline V gene has CDR1 MNHGY and CDR2 SAAAGT. The CDR3 loop spans 14 amino acids. The V end was cut by 0 bases, the J end by 0 bases, with 6 bases between.

V usage is TRBV6-8 and J usage is TRBJ2-1; no firm D call. The CDR3 totals 13 residues. The V and J ends lost 10 bases and 0 bases respectively, with 10 bases between them. From germline, CDR1 is MNHGY and CDR2 SAAAGT. The CDR3 loop reads CAIEKDSYNEQFF. DNA for the CDR3: TGTGCCATCGAAAAGGACTCCTACAATGAGCAGTTCTTC.

A word on this clone: The junction shows a germline mismatch at one end, possibly a read error. The chain joins TRBV6-1 to TRBJ1-2; 7 bases match TRBD1. The CDR3 is 12 residues long. In germline, CDR1 is MNHNS, CDR2 SASEGT. This CDR3 reads CASSEARGQTFF. The DNA of the CDR3 is TGTGCCAGCAGTGAAGCGCGGGGACAGACGTTCTTC.

This clone appeared a few times. The CDR3 protein is CASSLGQLPINTGELFF. CDR3 nucleotide sequence: TGTGCCAGCAGTCTTGGACAGCTTCCAATCAACACCGGGGAGCTGTTTTTT. V and J are TRBV6-8 and TRBJ2-2; maybe TRBD1 (6 bases). CDR1 and CDR2 from the germline V gene are MNHGY and SAAAGT. The V end was cut by 5 bases, the J end by 2 bases, with 18 bases between. CDR3 size: 17 residues.

J is TRBJ2-7 and V is TRBV6-8; no definite D call. V lost 4 bases and J 3 bases, leaving 10 bases between the germline ends. Per germline, CDR1 MNHGY and CDR2 SAAAGT. The CDR3 runs to 13 residues. The CDR3 protein is CASSSGPLYEQYF. The CDR3 bases are TGTGCCAGCAGTTCCGGTCCTCTCTACGAGCAGTACTTC.

This clone was observed a few times. The chain has TRBV28 and TRBJ1-6, with D unclear. Trimming took 7 bases from V and 5 from J, leaving 9 bases between them. Germline assignment: CDR1 MDHEN and CDR2 SYDVKM. CDR3 length: 13 amino acids. CDR3 sequence reads: CASITNHNSPLHF. DNA of the CDR3: TGTGCCAGCATTACAAACCATAATTCACCCCTCCACTTT.